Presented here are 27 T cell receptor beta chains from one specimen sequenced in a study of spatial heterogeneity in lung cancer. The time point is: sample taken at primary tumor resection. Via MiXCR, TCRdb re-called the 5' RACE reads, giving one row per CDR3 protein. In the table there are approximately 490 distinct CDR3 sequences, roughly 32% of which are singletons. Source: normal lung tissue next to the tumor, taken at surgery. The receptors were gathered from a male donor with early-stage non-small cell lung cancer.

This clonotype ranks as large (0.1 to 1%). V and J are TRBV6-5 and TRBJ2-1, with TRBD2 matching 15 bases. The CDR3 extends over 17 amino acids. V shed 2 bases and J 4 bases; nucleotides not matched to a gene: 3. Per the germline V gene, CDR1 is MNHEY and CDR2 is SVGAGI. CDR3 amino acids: CASSYGLAGGPYNEQFF. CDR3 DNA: TGTGCCAGCAGTTACGGACTAGCGGGAGGGCCTTACAATGAGCAGTTCTTC.

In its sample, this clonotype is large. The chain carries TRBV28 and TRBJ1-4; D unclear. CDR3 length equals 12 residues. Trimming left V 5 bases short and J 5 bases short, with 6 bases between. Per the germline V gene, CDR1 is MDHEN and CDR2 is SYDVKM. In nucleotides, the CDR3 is TGTGCCAGCAGTGCCTCCAATGAAAAACTGTTTTTT. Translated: CASSASNEKLFF.

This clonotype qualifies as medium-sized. CDR3 amino acids: CASRLDNSGANVLTF. The CDR3 DNA follows: TGTGCCAGCAGGCTGGACAACTCTGGGGCCAACGTCCTGACTTTC. The chain links TRBV11-3 to TRBJ2-6; weak D call: TRBD1 (5 bases). The CDR3 is 15 residues long. Germline values: CDR1 SGHNT, CDR2 YENEEA. Deletions cut 6 bases from V and 0 bases from J, with 9 bases between.

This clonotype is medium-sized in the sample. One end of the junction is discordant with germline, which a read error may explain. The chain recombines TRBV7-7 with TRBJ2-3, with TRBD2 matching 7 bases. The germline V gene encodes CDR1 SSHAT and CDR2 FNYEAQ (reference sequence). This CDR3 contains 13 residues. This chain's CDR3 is CASSASGTDTQYF. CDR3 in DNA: TGTGCTAGCAGCGCTAGCGGAACAGATACGCAGTATTTT.

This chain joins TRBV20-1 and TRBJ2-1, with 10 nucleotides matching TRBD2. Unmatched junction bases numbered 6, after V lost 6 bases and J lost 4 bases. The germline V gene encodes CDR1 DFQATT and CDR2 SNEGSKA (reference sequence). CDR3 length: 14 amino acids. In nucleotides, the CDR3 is TGCAGTGCGTATAGCGGGAGGATTTACAATGAGCAGTTCTTC. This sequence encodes CSAYSGRIYNEQFF.

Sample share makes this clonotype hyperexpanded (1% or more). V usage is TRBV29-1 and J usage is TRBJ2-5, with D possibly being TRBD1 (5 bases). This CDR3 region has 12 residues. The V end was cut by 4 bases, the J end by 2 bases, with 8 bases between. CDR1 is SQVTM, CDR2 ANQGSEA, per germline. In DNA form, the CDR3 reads TGCAGCGTTGTCCGACAGCAAGAGACCCAGTACTTC. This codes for CSVVRQQETQYF.

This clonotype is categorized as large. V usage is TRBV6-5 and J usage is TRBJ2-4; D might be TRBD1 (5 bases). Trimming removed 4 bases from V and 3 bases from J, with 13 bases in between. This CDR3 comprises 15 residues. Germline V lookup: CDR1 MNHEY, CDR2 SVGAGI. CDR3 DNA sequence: TGTGCCAGCAGTTCCCCTGGACAAGGCAAAAACATTCAGTACTTC. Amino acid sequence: CASSSPGQGKNIQYF.

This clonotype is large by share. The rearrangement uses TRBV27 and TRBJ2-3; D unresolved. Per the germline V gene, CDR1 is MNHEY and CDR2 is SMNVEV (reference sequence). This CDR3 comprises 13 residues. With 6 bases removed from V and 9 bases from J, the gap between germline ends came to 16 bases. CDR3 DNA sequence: TGTGCCAGCAGAGAAGGACCGGGCCTAACGCAGTATTTT. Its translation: CASREGPGLTQYF.

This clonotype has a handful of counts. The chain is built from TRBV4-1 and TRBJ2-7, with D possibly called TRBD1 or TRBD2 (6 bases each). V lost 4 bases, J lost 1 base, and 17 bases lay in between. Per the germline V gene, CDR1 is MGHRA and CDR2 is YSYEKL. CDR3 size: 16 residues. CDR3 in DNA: TGCGCCAGCAGCCTTGCAGACGGGGGCGGTTCCTACGAGCAGTACTTC. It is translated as CASSLADGGGSYEQYF.

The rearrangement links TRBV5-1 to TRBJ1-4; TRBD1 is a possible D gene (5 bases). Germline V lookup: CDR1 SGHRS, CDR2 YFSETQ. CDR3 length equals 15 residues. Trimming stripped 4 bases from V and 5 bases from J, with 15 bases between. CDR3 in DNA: TGCGCCAGCAGCATAGGGGTAGGGTTGAATGAAAAACTGTTTTTT. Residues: CASSIGVGLNEKLFF.

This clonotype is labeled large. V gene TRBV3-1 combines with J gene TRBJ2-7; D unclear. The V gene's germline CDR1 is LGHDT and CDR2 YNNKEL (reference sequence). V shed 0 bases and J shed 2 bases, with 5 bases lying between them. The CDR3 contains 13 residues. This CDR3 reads CASSQEAAYEQYF. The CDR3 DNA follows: TGTGCCAGCAGCCAAGAGGCGGCCTACGAGCAGTACTTC.

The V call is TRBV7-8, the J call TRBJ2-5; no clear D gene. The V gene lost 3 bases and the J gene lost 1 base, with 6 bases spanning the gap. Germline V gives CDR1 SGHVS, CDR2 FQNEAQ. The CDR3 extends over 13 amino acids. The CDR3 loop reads CASSLRFQETQYF. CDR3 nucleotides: TGTGCCAGCAGCTTGCGCTTCCAAGAGACCCAGTACTTC.

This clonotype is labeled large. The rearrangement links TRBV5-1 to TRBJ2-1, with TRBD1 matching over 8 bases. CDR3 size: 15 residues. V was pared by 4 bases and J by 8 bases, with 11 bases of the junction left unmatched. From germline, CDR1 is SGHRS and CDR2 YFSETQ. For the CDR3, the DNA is TGCGCCAGCAGCCAAGGGACAGGAGCCGGGGATGAGCAGTTCTTC. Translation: CASSQGTGAGDEQFF.

The CDR3 loop is CASRGTTSASLDEQFF. CDR3 DNA sequence: TGTGCCAGCAGGGGGACGACTAGCGCATCCCTCGATGAGCAGTTCTTC. The chain carries TRBV28 and TRBJ2-1; 8 nucleotides match TRBD2. V was clipped by 6 bases and J by 8 bases; unmatched bases: 15. The CDR3 sequence is 16 residues long. The germline gives CDR1 MDHEN, CDR2 SYDVKM.

The CDR3 DNA reads TGTGCCAGCAGTGAGGGGCCCTCTGGGGCCAACGTCCTGACTTTC. Translated, it gives CASSEGPSGANVLTF. The rearrangement links TRBV2 to TRBJ2-6, with D maybe TRBD1 (5 bases). Looked up from germline, CDR1 is SNHLY and CDR2 is FYNNEI. The CDR3 spans 15 residues. With 3 bases removed from V and 0 bases from J, the gap between germline ends came to 6 bases. Based on the CDR3 plus reference TRBV2 and TRBJ2-6, the full variable domain is EPEVTQTPSHQVTQMGQEVILRCVPISNHLYFYWYRQILGQKVEFLVSFYNNEISEKSEIFDDQFSVERPDGSNFTLKIRSTKLEDSAMYFCASSEGPSGANVLTFGAGSRLTVL.

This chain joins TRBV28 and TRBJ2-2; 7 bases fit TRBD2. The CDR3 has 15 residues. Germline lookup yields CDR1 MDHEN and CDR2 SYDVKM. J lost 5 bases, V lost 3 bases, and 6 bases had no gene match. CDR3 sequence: CASSFERDRTGELFF. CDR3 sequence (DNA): TGTGCCAGCAGTTTTGAGCGGGATCGTACCGGGGAGCTGTTTTTT.

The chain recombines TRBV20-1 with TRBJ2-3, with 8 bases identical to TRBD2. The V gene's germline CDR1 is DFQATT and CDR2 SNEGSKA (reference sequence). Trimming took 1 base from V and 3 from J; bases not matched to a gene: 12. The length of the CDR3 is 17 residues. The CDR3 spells CSARGVAGSVGTDTQYF. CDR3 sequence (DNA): TGCAGTGCTAGAGGAGTAGCGGGGTCCGTTGGGACAGATACGCAGTATTTT.

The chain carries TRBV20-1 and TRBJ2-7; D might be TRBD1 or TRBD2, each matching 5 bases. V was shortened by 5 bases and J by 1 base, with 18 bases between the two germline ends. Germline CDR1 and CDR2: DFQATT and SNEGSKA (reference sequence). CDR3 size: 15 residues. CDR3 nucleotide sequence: TGCAGTGCTCACCCAGGGACCGCGGAGTCCTACGAGCAGTACTTC. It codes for CSAHPGTAESYEQYF.

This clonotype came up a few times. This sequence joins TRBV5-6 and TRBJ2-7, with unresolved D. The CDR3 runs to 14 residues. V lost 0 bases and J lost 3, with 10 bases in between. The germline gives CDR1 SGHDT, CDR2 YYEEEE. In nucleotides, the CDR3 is TGTGCCAGCAGCTTGGTAGGGCAGCTCTACGAGCAGTACTTC. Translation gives CASSLVGQLYEQYF.

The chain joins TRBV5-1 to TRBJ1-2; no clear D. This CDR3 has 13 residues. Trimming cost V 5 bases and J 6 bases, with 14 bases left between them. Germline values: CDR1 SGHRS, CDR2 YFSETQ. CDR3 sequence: CASSEREANGYTF. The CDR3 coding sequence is TGCGCCAGCAGTGAAAGGGAAGCAAATGGCTACACCTTC.

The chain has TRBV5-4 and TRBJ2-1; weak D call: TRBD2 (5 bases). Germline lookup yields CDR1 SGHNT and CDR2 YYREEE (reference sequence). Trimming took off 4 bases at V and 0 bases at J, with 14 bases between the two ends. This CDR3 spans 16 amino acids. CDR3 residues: CASSPAPGSSYNEQFF. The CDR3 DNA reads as TGTGCCAGCAGCCCCGCGCCGGGGAGCTCCTACAATGAGCAGTTCTTC.

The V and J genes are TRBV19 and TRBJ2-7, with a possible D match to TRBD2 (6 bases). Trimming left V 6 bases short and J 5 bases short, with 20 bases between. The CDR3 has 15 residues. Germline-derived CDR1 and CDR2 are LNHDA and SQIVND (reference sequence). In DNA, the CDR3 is TGTGCCAGTAGCACTGGGGGAGGCCGGGTCGACGAGCAGTACTTC. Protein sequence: CASSTGGGRVDEQYF.

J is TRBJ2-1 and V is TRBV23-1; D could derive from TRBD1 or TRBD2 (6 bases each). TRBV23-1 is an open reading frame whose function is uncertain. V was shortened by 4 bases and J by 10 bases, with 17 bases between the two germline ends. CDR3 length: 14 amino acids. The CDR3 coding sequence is TGCGCCAGCAGTCCCTCTCGGAGGGGGAGAGAGCAGTTCTTC. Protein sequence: CASSPSRRGREQFF.

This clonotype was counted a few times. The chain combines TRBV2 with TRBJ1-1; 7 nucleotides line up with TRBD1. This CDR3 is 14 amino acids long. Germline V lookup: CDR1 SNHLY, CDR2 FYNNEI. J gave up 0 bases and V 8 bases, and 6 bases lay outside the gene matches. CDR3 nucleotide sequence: TGTGCCAGCGACTCCGACAGGGTGAACACTGAAGCTTTCTTT. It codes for CASDSDRVNTEAFF.

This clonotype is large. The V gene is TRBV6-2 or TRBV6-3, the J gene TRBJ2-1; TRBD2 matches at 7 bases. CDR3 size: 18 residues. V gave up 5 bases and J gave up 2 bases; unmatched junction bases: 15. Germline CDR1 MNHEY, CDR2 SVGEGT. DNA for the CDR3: TGTGCCAGCAGTCCCTTCAATCTCGCGGGAGTGCCCTACAATGAGCAGTTCTTC. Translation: CASSPFNLAGVPYNEQFF.

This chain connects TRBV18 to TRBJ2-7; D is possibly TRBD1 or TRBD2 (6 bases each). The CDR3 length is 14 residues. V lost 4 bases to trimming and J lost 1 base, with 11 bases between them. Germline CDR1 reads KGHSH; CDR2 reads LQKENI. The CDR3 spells CASSRGALSYEQYF. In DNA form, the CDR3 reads TGTGCCAGCTCACGGGGGGCCCTTTCCTACGAGCAGTACTTC.

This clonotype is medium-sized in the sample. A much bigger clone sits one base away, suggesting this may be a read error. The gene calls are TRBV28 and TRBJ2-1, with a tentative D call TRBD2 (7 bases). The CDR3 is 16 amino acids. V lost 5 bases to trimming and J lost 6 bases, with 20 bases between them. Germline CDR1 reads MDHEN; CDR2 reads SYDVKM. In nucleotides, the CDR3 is TGTGCCAGCAGTATACCCGGGGGGCCAAGGAGCAATGAGCAGTTCTTC. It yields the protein CASSIPGGPRSNEQFF.